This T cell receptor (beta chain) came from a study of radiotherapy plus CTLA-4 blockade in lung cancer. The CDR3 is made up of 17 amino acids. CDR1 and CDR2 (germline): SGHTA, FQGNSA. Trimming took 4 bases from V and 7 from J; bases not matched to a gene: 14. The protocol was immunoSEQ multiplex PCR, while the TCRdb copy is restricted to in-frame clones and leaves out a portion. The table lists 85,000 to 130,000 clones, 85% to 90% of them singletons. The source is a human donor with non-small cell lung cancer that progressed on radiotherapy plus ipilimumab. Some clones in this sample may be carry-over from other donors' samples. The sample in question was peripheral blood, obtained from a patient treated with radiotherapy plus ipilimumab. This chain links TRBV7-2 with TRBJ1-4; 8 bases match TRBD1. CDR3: CASSYRTGGLEGEKLFF. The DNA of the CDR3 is TGTGCCAGCAGCTACCGTACAGGGGGATTGGAGGGTGAAAAACTGTTTTTT.